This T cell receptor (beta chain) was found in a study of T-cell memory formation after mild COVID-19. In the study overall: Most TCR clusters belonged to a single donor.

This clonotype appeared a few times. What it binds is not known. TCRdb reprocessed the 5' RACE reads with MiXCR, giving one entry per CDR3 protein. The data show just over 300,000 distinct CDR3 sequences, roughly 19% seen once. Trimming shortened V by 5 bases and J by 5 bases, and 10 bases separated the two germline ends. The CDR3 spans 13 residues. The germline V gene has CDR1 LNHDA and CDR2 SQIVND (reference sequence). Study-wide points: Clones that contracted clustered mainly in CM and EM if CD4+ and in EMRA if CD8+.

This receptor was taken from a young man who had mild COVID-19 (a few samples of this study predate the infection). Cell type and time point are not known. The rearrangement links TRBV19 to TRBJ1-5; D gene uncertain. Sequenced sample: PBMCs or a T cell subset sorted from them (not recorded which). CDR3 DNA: TGTGCCAGTAGTCGGGGTGTGGATCAGCCCCAGCATTTT. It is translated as CASSRGVDQPQHF.